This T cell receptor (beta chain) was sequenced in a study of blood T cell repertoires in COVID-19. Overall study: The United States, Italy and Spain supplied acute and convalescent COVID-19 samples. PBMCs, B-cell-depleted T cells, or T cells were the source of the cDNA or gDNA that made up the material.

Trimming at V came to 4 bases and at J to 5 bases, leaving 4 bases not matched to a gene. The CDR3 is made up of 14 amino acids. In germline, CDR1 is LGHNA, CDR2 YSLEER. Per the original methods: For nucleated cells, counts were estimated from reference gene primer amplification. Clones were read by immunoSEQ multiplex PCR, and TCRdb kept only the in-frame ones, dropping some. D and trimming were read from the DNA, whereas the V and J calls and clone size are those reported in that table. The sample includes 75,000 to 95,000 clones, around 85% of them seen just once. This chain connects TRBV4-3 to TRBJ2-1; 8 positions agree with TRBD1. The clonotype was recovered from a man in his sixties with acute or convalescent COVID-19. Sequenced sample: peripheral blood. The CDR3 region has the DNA TGCGCCAGCAGCCTTGGGACAGGCAACAATGAGCAGTTCTTC. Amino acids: CASSLGTGNNEQFF.